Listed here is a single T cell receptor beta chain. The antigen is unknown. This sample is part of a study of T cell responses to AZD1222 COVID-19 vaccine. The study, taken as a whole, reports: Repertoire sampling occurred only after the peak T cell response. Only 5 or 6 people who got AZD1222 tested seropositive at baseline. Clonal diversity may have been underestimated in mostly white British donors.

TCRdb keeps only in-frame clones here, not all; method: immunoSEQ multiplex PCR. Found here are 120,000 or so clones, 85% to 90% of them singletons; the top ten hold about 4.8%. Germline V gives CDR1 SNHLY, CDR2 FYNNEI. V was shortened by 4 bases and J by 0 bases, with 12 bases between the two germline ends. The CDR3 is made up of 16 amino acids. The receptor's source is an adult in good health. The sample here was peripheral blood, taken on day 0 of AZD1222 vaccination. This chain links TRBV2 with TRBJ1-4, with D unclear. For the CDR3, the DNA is TGTGCCAGCAGTGGGGAAAGGCCCGCAACTAATGAAAAACTGTTTTTT. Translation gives CASSGERPATNEKLFF.